These T cell receptor beta chains were read from a single sample in a study of cytomegalovirus exposure and HLA in healthy donors. Clones were read by immunoSEQ multiplex PCR, and TCRdb kept only the in-frame ones, dropping some. The table shows 180,000 or so clones, with 80% occurring only once. The sample comprised PBMCs. These receptors came from a girl aged 5-17 years in good health and CMV-seropositive. Each CDR3 is given with its conserved first and last residue. Fields, in order: J gene, D gene, clone size, CDR3 length, V gene, CDR3 DNA, CDR3 protein. The D gene is left open where the match is weak. Clone size is given for some rows only: seen once, a few or many times, or a class if the clone is expanded.

>TRBJ2-1|TRBD2|.|18|TRBV10-3
TGTGCCATCAGTGAGGAGGCCGAGGCACTAGCGGAGTACAATGAGCAGTTCTTC
CAISEEAEALAEYNEQFF
>TRBJ2-3|TRBD2|.|15|TRBV18
TGTGCCAGCTCACCCCGACTAGCGGGATCAGATACGCAGTATTTT
CASSPRLAGSDTQYF
>TRBJ1-5|.|.|13|TRBV7-9
TGTGCCAGCAGCTCCCGGACAGATCAGCCCCAGCATTTT
CASSSRTDQPQHF
>TRBJ2-3|.|.|16|TRBV29-1
TGCAGCGTTGGAGTGCGGGGGGGGGACAGGGGAGATACGCAGTATTTT
CSVGVRGGDRGDTQYF
>TRBJ2-7|TRBD2|few|16|TRBV15
TGTGCCACCAGCAGAGACAAACTAGCGGGAGTCTACGAGCAGTACTTC
CATSRDKLAGVYEQYF
>TRBJ2-5|TRBD2|few|14|TRBV5-1
TGCGCCAGCAGCTTGGGGACTAGTCAAGAGACCCAGTACTTC
CASSLGTSQETQYF
>TRBJ1-1|.|.|15|TRBV6-6
TGTGCCAGCAGTTCGTTCCTCGGGGTACAAACTGAAGCTTTCTTT
CASSSFLGVQTEAFF
>TRBJ2-2|.|once|14|TRBV25-1
TGTGCCAGCAACCCAACCGTGGGGCCCGGGGAGCTGTTTTTT
CASNPTVGPGELFF
>TRBJ1-5|.|.|16|TRBV27
TGTGCCAGCAGTCTAGACGGTGGACTTAGCAATCAGCCCCAGCATTTT
CASSLDGGLSNQPQHF
>TRBJ1-6|.|once|16|TRBV4-1
TGCGCCAGCAGCCAGCCCTTTAGGACAGAAAATTCACCCCTCCACTTT
CASSQPFRTENSPLHF
>TRBJ1-2|.|.|14|TRBV19
TGTGCCAGTAGTACCTCCGGGACATATAATGGCTACACCTTC
CASSTSGTYNGYTF
>TRBJ2-5|.|few|11|TRBV30
TGTGCCTGGACGGTGAAAGAGACCCAGTACTTC
CAWTVKETQYF
>TRBJ2-7|.|.|12|TRBV29-1
TGCAGCGCTACTCCTTCCGGAGGCGAGCAGTACTTC
CSATPSGGEQYF
>TRBJ1-5|.|.|15|TRBV19
TGTGCCAGTGCAACAGGGATTTATAGCAATCAGCCCCAGCATTTT
CASATGIYSNQPQHF
>TRBJ2-1|TRBD1|.|14|TRBV4-3
TGCGCCAGCAGCCGAGGGGGACAGGGGAATGAGCAGTTCTTC
CASSRGGQGNEQFF
>TRBJ1-4|.|.|16|TRBV15
TGTGCCACCAGCCTGGCAGGGCTTGCAACTAATGAAAAACTGTTTTTT
CATSLAGLATNEKLFF